The next 9 T cell receptor beta chains were all read from a single sample in a study of persistence of HIV-infected CD4 T cells. Sequencing used immunoSEQ version 4 in survey mode. The protocol was immunoSEQ multiplex PCR, while the TCRdb copy is restricted to in-frame clones and leaves out a portion. The sample holds some 30,000 clones; about 80% are singletons and the top ten take nearly 6.5%. The stimulus was lysate of CMV-infected fibroblasts, approximately 9.6 ug/mL. Memory cells lacking CD40L and CD69 with high CD45RO were sorted. The antigens these receptors bind are not known. Sequencing was performed on CD4+ T cells sorted from PBMCs after 18-hour stimulation, taken from a patient who received antiretroviral therapy. The receptors were sampled from an adult woman with HIV who was CMV-seropositive.

This chain joins TRBV29-1 and TRBJ2-5; unclear D gene. V lost 6 bases to trimming and J lost 2 bases, with 10 bases between them. The germline V gene has CDR1 SQVTM and CDR2 ANQGSEA. CDR3 length equals 12 residues. CDR3 DNA sequence: TGCAGCGTCCCCCGAGGACAAGAGACCCAGTACTTC. It yields the protein CSVPRGQETQYF.

The chain is built from TRBV5-1 and TRBJ1-6, with 7 bases that match TRBD1. Per germline, CDR1 SGHRS and CDR2 YFSETQ. The CDR3 contains 14 residues. The V segment lost 5 bases and the J segment 5 bases; nucleotides outside the gene matches: 4. The DNA for the CDR3 is TGCGCCAGCAGGGGGACAGAAAATAATTCACCCCTCCACTTT. Its protein is CASRGTENNSPLHF.

V and J are TRBV6-4 and TRBJ2-1; the D is unclear. This CDR3 is 15 amino acids long. Germline CDR1 and CDR2: MRHNA and SNTAGT. V lost 6 bases and J 5 bases, leaving 17 bases between the germline ends. The CDR3 nucleotides are TGTGCCAGCAGCCCCGGACCGAATACAAACAATGAGCAGTTCTTC. This sequence encodes CASSPGPNTNNEQFF.

The CDR3 protein is CASSGQYNSPLHF. The CDR3 coding sequence is TGTGCCAGCAGCGGACAGTATAATTCACCCCTCCACTTT. The chain carries TRBV2 and TRBJ1-6; D might be TRBD1 (6 bases). Per the germline V gene, CDR1 is SNHLY and CDR2 is FYNNEI. The CDR3 consists of 13 residues. Trimming took 6 bases from V and 4 from J, leaving 7 bases between them.

This clone was recorded once. The chain recombines TRBV28 with TRBJ1-1; TRBD1 might be the D (5 bases). V was shortened by 4 bases and J by 3 bases, with 6 bases between the two germline ends. The CDR3 has 12 residues. Germline V gene sequence: CDR1 MDHEN, CDR2 SYDVKM. CDR3 sequence (DNA): TGTGCCAGCAGTTCAGGGCACACTGAAGCTTTCTTT. It yields the protein CASSSGHTEAFF.

This clone was observed a few times. The chain links TRBV27 to TRBJ2-1; D is unclear. CDR3 length: 11 amino acids. Trimming shortened V by 6 bases and J by 5 bases, and 5 bases separated the two germline ends. Germline CDR1 MNHEY, CDR2 SMNVEV (reference sequence). The CDR3 protein is CASRRNNEQFF. The CDR3 bases are TGTGCCAGCAGACGAAACAATGAGCAGTTCTTC.

This chain connects TRBV20-1 to TRBJ2-1; 9 bases match TRBD2. This CDR3 comprises 17 residues. With 3 bases clipped from V and 6 bases from J, the junction kept 15 bases outside the gene matches. From germline, CDR1 is DFQATT and CDR2 SNEGSKA (reference sequence). CDR3 DNA: TGCAGTGCTAGTGGGGCAGCGGGGGGAAACCACAGCAATGAGCAGTTCTTC. It yields the protein CSASGAAGGNHSNEQFF.

J is TRBJ2-7 and V is TRBV5-4; 8 bases map to TRBD1. Trimming at V came to 0 bases and at J to 4 bases, leaving 15 bases not matched to a gene. CDR3 length equals 18 residues. The V gene's germline CDR1 is SGHNT and CDR2 YYREEE (reference sequence). The DNA for the CDR3 is TGTGCCAGCAGCTTGGCCCCGCAGGGGGCACAGTTCGGGTACGAGCAGTACTTC. As protein: CASSLAPQGAQFGYEQYF.

This chain links TRBV7-3 with TRBJ2-2; tentative D call: TRBD2 (5 bases). The V gene's germline CDR1 is SGHTA and CDR2 FQGTGA. CDR3 length equals 16 residues. Trimming stripped 5 bases from V and 1 base from J, with 14 bases between. The CDR3, as DNA: TGTGCCAGCAGCCCCATGCTGGCGGGGAACACCGGGGAGCTGTTTTTT. It codes for CASSPMLAGNTGELFF.